These T cell receptor beta chains were read from a single sample in a study of T cell changes during pregnancy in multiple sclerosis. Repertoires were generated with immunoSEQ multiplex PCR, while TCRdb's copy carries only in-frame clones and drops some. This sample has roughly 100,000 clones, with about nine tenths found just once. The material sequenced was peripheral blood, taken in the second trimester of pregnancy. These receptor sequences come from a female donor in good health, enrolled as a control in a pregnancy study. Both conserved end residues are part of each CDR3. Each record gives: D gene, J gene, clone size, V gene, CDR3 protein, CDR3 DNA. The D gene is left open where the match is weak. Size tells how often a clone was seen (once, few, many) or the class of an expanded clone, and some rows leave it out.

.	TRBJ1-2	.	TRBV5-4	CASSRASGYGYTF	TGTGCCAGCAGCCGCGCCTCGGGATATGGCTACACCTTC
.	TRBJ1-2	.	TRBV11-2	CASSLRGNYGYTF	TGTGCCAGCAGCTTAAGGGGAAACTATGGCTACACCTTC
TRBD1	TRBJ1-5	.	TRBV2	CASSASGTGQPQHF	TGTGCCAGCAGTGCCTCGGGGACAGGTCAGCCCCAGCATTTT
.	TRBJ2-5	.	TRBV15	CATSRAPSGQGRLETQYF	TGTGCCACCAGCAGAGCCCCCTCTGGGCAGGGCAGATTGGAGACCCAGTACTTC
.	TRBJ1-1	.	TRBV2	CASILDRGPTEAFF	.
TRBD2	TRBJ2-2	.	TRBV5-5	CASSLPGLAGRTGELFF	TGTGCCAGCAGCTTGCCGGGACTAGCGGGCCGCACCGGGGAGCTGTTTTTT
TRBD1	TRBJ2-7	.	TRBV7-7	CASSPTTGGEQYF	TGTGCCAGCAGCCCGACTACAGGGGGCGAGCAGTACTTC
TRBD1	TRBJ1-6	.	TRBV6-1	CASMTGGAYNSPLHF	TGTGCCAGCATGACAGGGGGAGCCTATAATTCACCCCTCCACTTT
.	TRBJ2-1	.	TRBV6-6	CASSYVESNEQFF	TGTGCCAGCAGTTACGTGGAGAGCAATGAGCAGTTCTTC
.	TRBJ2-7	.	TRBV19	CASSTFGRVGYEQYF	TGTGCCAGTAGTACCTTCGGCAGGGTCGGTTACGAGCAGTACTTC
TRBD1	TRBJ2-3	.	TRBV5-1	CASSLRQGGSTDTQYF	TGCGCCAGCAGCCTAAGACAGGGGGGTAGCACAGATACGCAGTATTTT
TRBD2	TRBJ2-7	.	TRBV4-1	CASSPVTSSNEQYF	TGCGCCAGCAGCCCTGTGACTAGCTCGAACGAGCAGTACTTC
TRBD1	TRBJ2-7	few	TRBV7-9	CASSQGQGAAYEQYF	TGTGCCAGCAGCCAGGGACAGGGGGCCGCCTACGAGCAGTACTTC
TRBD1	TRBJ1-1	.	TRBV6-4	CASSAGQGGTEAFF	TGTGCCAGCAGTGCGGGACAGGGTGGGACTGAAGCTTTCTTT
.	TRBJ2-1	.	TRBV5-1	CASSLEGQSNEQFF	TGCGCCAGCAGCCTGGAGGGACAGAGCAATGAGCAGTTCTTC
.	TRBJ1-1	few	TRBV5-8	CASSSLRGGQSTF	TGTGCCAGCAGCTCCCTCAGGGGTGGGCAGTCAACTTTT
TRBD2	TRBJ2-3	.	TRBV6-5	CASSLTSRGTDTQYF	TGTGCCAGCAGTTTGACTAGCAGAGGCACAGATACGCAGTATTTT
TRBD1	TRBJ2-7	once	TRBV10-3	CAIMPGQSSYEQYF	TGTGCCATCATGCCGGGACAGAGCTCCTACGAGCAGTACTTC
TRBD2	TRBJ2-7	once	TRBV18	CASSPPGLASYEQYF	TGTGCCAGCTCACCACCCGGACTAGCGTCCTACGAGCAGTACTTC
.	TRBJ2-5	.	TRBV6-1	CASSARVPPEGTQYF	TGTGCCAGCAGTGCACGGGTGCCCCCCGAGGGGACCCAGTACTTC
.	TRBJ1-1	.	TRBV21-1	CASSKGDRGTPITEAFF	TGTGCCAGCAGCAAGGGGGACAGGGGAACCCCGATTACTGAAGCTTTCTTT
TRBD1	TRBJ1-2	.	TRBV28	CASSHTGAGDYGYTF	TGTGCCAGCAGTCATACAGGGGCCGGGGACTATGGCTACACCTTC
.	TRBJ2-7	.	TRBV19	CASSTGLLAYEQYF	TGTGCCAGTAGTACCGGACTTCTCGCCTACGAGCAGTACTTC
TRBD2	TRBJ2-1	.	TRBV4-3	CASSYRLAGPVGNEQFF	TGCGCCAGCAGCTACCGACTAGCGGGTCCAGTGGGGAATGAGCAGTTCTTC
TRBD1	TRBJ1-1	.	TRBV2	CASSEGGLPGQGFLNTEAFF	TGTGCCAGCAGTGAAGGAGGCCTTCCGGGACAGGGTTTCTTGAACACTGAAGCTTTCTTT
.	TRBJ1-6	.	TRBV2	CASSEPVAGASSSPLHF	TGTGCCAGCAGTGAACCCGTTGCGGGGGCAAGTTCTTCACCCCTCCACTTT
.	TRBJ2-7	.	TRBV4-3	CASSQVSGRGVGQYF	TGCGCCAGCAGCCAAGTATCTGGCAGGGGGGTAGGGCAGTACTTC
.	TRBJ1-5	.	TRBV2	CASKTEINQPQHF	TGTGCCAGCAAAACAGAAATCAATCAGCCCCAGCATTTT
TRBD2	TRBJ2-5	.	TRBV10-3	CAISATSGGARDETQYF	TGTGCCATCAGTGCTACTAGCGGGGGGGCCAGGGATGAGACCCAGTACTTC
TRBD1	TRBJ2-5	once	TRBV2	CASRRDSSKETQYF	TGTGCCAGCAGGAGGGACAGCTCGAAAGAGACCCAGTACTTC
.	TRBJ1-1	.	TRBV28	CASSPLTGWAEAFF	TGTGCCAGCAGTCCCCTTACAGGGTGGGCTGAAGCTTTCTTT
.	TRBJ1-2	.	TRBV29-1	CSVASRPGVHGYTF	TGCAGCGTTGCCTCGCGACCAGGGGTTCATGGCTACACCTTC
.	TRBJ2-7	once	TRBV28	CASSLPVLYEQYF	TGTGCCAGCAGTTTACCGGTCCTCTACGAGCAGTACTTC
.	TRBJ2-2	.	TRBV30	CAWKPGEAGELFF	TGTGCCTGGAAGCCAGGGGAAGCCGGGGAGCTGTTTTTT
.	TRBJ2-7	once	TRBV11-2	CASSPPVIPSSYEQYF	TGTGCCAGCAGCCCGCCGGTAATTCCAAGCTCCTACGAGCAGTACTTC
TRBD2	TRBJ2-7	.	TRBV9	CASSPWGGKYEQYF	TGTGCCAGCAGCCCCTGGGGGGGGAAATACGAGCAGTACTTC
.	TRBJ1-1	medium-sized	TRBV7-9	CASSRSREAFF	TGTGCCAGCAGCAGGAGTCGGGAAGCTTTCTTT
TRBD2	TRBJ2-3	once	TRBV5-6	CASSSSGRGTDTQYF	TGTGCCAGCAGCTCTAGCGGGAGAGGCACAGATACGCAGTATTTT
TRBD1	TRBJ2-5	once	TRBV2	CASSEALDRGPWETQYF	TGTGCCAGCAGCGAGGCCCTTGACAGGGGGCCGTGGGAGACCCAGTACTTC
.	TRBJ1-2	.	TRBV6-1	CASSEVGGYTF	TGTGCCAGCAGTGAAGTCGGTGGCTACACCTTC
TRBD1	TRBJ1-2	.	TRBV4-2	CASSRGGTDYGYTF	TGTGCCAGCAGCCGAGGGGGGACAGACTATGGCTACACCTTC
.	TRBJ2-5	.	TRBV5-4	CASSRQTGAQETQYF	TGTGCCAGCAGCCGCCAGACAGGAGCACAAGAGACCCAGTACTTC
.	TRBJ1-1	once	TRBV27	CASSLLGGNTEAFF	TGTGCCAGCAGTTTATTGGGGGGGAACACTGAAGCTTTCTTT
.	TRBJ1-1	.	TRBV5-4	CASSPSRVTEAFF	TGTGCCAGCAGCCCGAGCAGGGTCACTGAAGCTTTCTTT
TRBD1	TRBJ1-4	.	TRBV9	CASSPRPTGSAEKLFF	TGTGCCAGCAGCCCCCGACCGACAGGGTCTGCGGAAAAACTGTTTTTT
.	TRBJ2-3	.	TRBV19	CASTPLGARTDTQYF	TGTGCCAGTACGCCACTGGGGGCGCGCACAGATACGCAGTATTTT
TRBD2	TRBJ2-1	.	TRBV5-4	CASSFPPSGSSYNEQFF	TGTGCCAGCAGCTTCCCACCTAGCGGAAGCTCCTACAATGAGCAGTTCTTC
TRBD2	TRBJ2-1	.	TRBV19	CASSITSGSYYNEQFF	TGTGCCAGTAGTATTACTAGCGGGTCTTACTACAATGAGCAGTTCTTC